The clone carrying this T cell receptor beta chain was counted ten times or more. Molecular barcoding with unique molecular identifiers was used for the TCRbeta library. TCRdb redid the calling of the PCR reads with MiXCR, one entry per CDR3 protein. Among a few hundred thousand distinct CDR3 sequences listed, roughly 11% were seen once. This sample was taken from a study of T-cell reconstitution after alpha-beta-depleted transplantation in children. The CDR3 is 16 residues long. Deletions cut 1 base from V and 6 bases from J, with 16 bases between. Germline CDR1 SGHAT, CDR2 FQNNGV. The specimen was peripheral blood, collected 180 days after TCRalphabeta/CD19-depleted stem cell transplant. This clonotype was sampled from a male patient aged 2-15 years who had a stem cell transplant for chronic granulomatous disease, so the T cells may come from the graft donor. The chain has TRBV11-2 and TRBJ2-4, with D maybe TRBD1 (5 bases). The CDR3 coding sequence is TGTGCCAGCAGCTTAGGAGGACAAGAGCCTAGAAACATTCAGTACTTC. It translates to CASSLGGQEPRNIQYF.